The rows below give T cell receptor beta chains drawn from one sample of a study of blood T cell repertoires in COVID-19. Profiling relied on immunoSEQ multiplex PCR, and the TCRdb table lists in-frame clones only, not all of them. Among approximately 250,000 clones listed, 75% to 90% were seen once. The sequenced sample consisted of peripheral blood. The receptors stem from a man under 40 with active or convalescent COVID-19. Each CDR3 is given with its conserved first and last residue. The D gene is left open where the match is weak. For some rows the clone size is stated as once, few or many, or as a class when expanded; others skip it.

CDR3 length: 18
J gene: TRBJ2-3
V gene: TRBV28
D gene: TRBD2
clone size: -
CDR3 protein: CASSSSFPGGDDTDTQYF
CDR3 DNA: TGTGCCAGCAGTTCATCCTTCCCCGGGGGGGACGACACAGATACGCAGTATTTT

CDR3 length: 14
J gene: TRBJ1-3
V gene: TRBV5-1
D gene: -
clone size: -
CDR3 protein: CASSLGGLRNTIYF
CDR3 DNA: TGCGCCAGCAGCTTGGGAGGGTTACGAAACACCATATATTTT

CDR3 length: 13
J gene: TRBJ1-3
V gene: TRBV4-3
D gene: -
clone size: -
CDR3 protein: CASSQDIRNTIYF
CDR3 DNA: TGCGCCAGCAGCCAAGATATTCGAAACACCATATATTTT

CDR3 length: 16
J gene: TRBJ2-7
V gene: TRBV6-6
D gene: TRBD2
clone size: -
CDR3 protein: CASGGSSGGLLYEQYF
CDR3 DNA: TGTGCCAGCGGCGGTTCTAGCGGGGGCCTACTCTACGAGCAGTACTTC

CDR3 length: 13
J gene: TRBJ1-4
V gene: TRBV30
D gene: -
clone size: -
CDR3 protein: CAWEQGGVEKLFF
CDR3 DNA: TGTGCCTGGGAACAGGGTGGCGTTGAAAAACTGTTTTTT

CDR3 length: 17
J gene: TRBJ2-2
V gene: TRBV7-6
D gene: TRBD1
clone size: few
CDR3 protein: CASSLDRAPSNTGELFF
CDR3 DNA: TGTGCCAGCAGCCTCGACAGGGCCCCTTCGAACACCGGGGAGCTGTTTTTT

CDR3 length: 13
J gene: TRBJ2-7
V gene: TRBV15
D gene: -
clone size: -
CDR3 protein: CATGLAFSYEQYF
CDR3 DNA: TGTGCCACCGGGCTAGCGTTCTCCTACGAGCAGTACTTC

CDR3 length: 17
J gene: TRBJ2-3
V gene: TRBV4-2
D gene: TRBD2
clone size: once
CDR3 protein: CASSQVVAGGRTDTQYF
CDR3 DNA: TGTGCCAGCAGCCAAGTAGTGGCGGGGGGGCGCACAGATACGCAGTATTTT

CDR3 length: 18
J gene: TRBJ2-1
V gene: TRBV6-2/TRBV6-3
D gene: TRBD2
clone size: -
CDR3 protein: CASSSWTSGGAQGNEQFF
CDR3 DNA: TGTGCCAGCAGTTCCTGGACTAGCGGGGGGGCGCAGGGAAATGAGCAGTTCTTC

CDR3 length: 14
J gene: TRBJ2-1
V gene: TRBV18
D gene: -
clone size: -
CDR3 protein: CASSRLGPENEQFF
CDR3 DNA: TGTGCCAGCTCCCGTTTGGGGCCCGAGAATGAGCAGTTCTTC

CDR3 length: 15
J gene: TRBJ1-1
V gene: TRBV10-1
D gene: TRBD1
clone size: once
CDR3 protein: CASSDTGAPSAEAFF
CDR3 DNA: TGCGCCAGCAGTGATACAGGGGCCCCCTCGGCTGAAGCTTTCTTT

CDR3 length: 11
J gene: TRBJ2-2
V gene: TRBV18
D gene: -
clone size: -
CDR3 protein: CASSPPGELFF
CDR3 DNA: TGTGCCAGCTCACCCCCGGGGGAGCTGTTTTTT

CDR3 length: 13
J gene: TRBJ2-1
V gene: TRBV12-3/TRBV12-4
D gene: -
clone size: -
CDR3 protein: CASSFGNYNEQFF
CDR3 DNA: TGTGCCAGCAGTTTCGGGAACTACAATGAGCAGTTCTTC

CDR3 length: 13
J gene: TRBJ1-4
V gene: TRBV19
D gene: -
clone size: -
CDR3 protein: CASSMGRGEKLFF
CDR3 DNA: TGTGCCAGTAGTATGGGCAGGGGCGAAAAACTGTTTTTT

CDR3 length: 14
J gene: TRBJ2-1
V gene: TRBV11-2
D gene: -
clone size: -
CDR3 protein: CASSLEVGWSEQFF
CDR3 DNA: TGTGCCAGCAGCTTAGAAGTTGGCTGGAGTGAGCAGTTCTTC

CDR3 length: 13
J gene: TRBJ2-7
V gene: TRBV9
D gene: -
clone size: -
CDR3 protein: CASSEGGEYEQYF
CDR3 DNA: TGTGCCAGCAGCGAAGGGGGGGAATACGAGCAGTACTTC

CDR3 length: 15
J gene: TRBJ2-7
V gene: TRBV11-2
D gene: TRBD2
clone size: -
CDR3 protein: CASSLTPGTTYEQYF
CDR3 DNA: TGTGCCAGCAGCTTAACCCCCGGGACTACCTACGAGCAGTACTTC

CDR3 length: 14
J gene: TRBJ1-5
V gene: TRBV14
D gene: TRBD1
clone size: few
CDR3 protein: CASSYGQVNQPQHF
CDR3 DNA: TGTGCCAGCTCATACGGACAGGTCAATCAGCCCCAGCATTTT

CDR3 length: 15
J gene: TRBJ1-2
V gene: TRBV3-1/TRBV3-2
D gene: -
clone size: -
CDR3 protein: CASSQDFGSGYGYTF
CDR3 DNA: TGTGCCAGCAGCCAAGACTTCGGGTCCGGCTATGGCTACACCTTC

CDR3 length: 18
J gene: TRBJ2-1
V gene: TRBV7-2
D gene: -
clone size: -
CDR3 protein: CASSLEGPWDSPLAEQFF
CDR3 DNA: TGTGCCAGCAGCTTAGAGGGCCCCTGGGACTCCCCCCTCGCTGAGCAGTTCTTC

CDR3 length: 15
J gene: TRBJ2-7
V gene: TRBV5-4
D gene: TRBD2
clone size: -
CDR3 protein: CASTDRASGGYEQYF
CDR3 DNA: TGTGCCAGCACCGATCGTGCTAGCGGGGGTTACGAGCAGTACTTC

CDR3 length: 16
J gene: TRBJ1-1
V gene: TRBV3-1/TRBV3-2
D gene: -
clone size: -
CDR3 protein: CASSLPLGPGRTEAFF
CDR3 DNA: TGTGCCAGCAGCCTCCCCTTAGGGCCCGGGAGGACTGAAGCTTTCTTT

CDR3 length: 17
J gene: TRBJ1-6
V gene: TRBV3-1/TRBV3-2
D gene: -
clone size: -
CDR3 protein: CASSHPGGGGVCSPLHF
CDR3 DNA: TGTGCCAGCAGCCATCCGGGTGGGGGAGGGGTATGTTCACCCCTCCACTTT

CDR3 length: 14
J gene: TRBJ1-2
V gene: TRBV4-1
D gene: TRBD1
clone size: -
CDR3 protein: CASSQDKQGWGYTF
CDR3 DNA: TGCGCCAGCAGCCAAGATAAACAGGGGTGGGGCTACACCTTC

CDR3 length: 19
J gene: TRBJ2-2
V gene: TRBV21-1
D gene: -
clone size: -
CDR3 protein: CASSKENTRVRLGTGELFF
CDR3 DNA: TGTGCCAGCAGCAAAGAAAATACTAGGGTGAGGTTGGGCACCGGGGAGCTGTTTTTT

CDR3 length: 16
J gene: TRBJ2-5
V gene: TRBV6-6
D gene: TRBD2
clone size: once
CDR3 protein: CASSYTSARGGQTQYF
CDR3 DNA: TGTGCCAGCAGTTACACCTCCGCGCGGGGGGGCCAGACCCAGTACTTC

CDR3 length: 13
J gene: TRBJ2-7
V gene: TRBV15
D gene: -
clone size: -
CDR3 protein: CATSSELMSAQYF
CDR3 DNA: TGTGCCACCAGCAGTGAACTCATGTCCGCGCAGTACTTC

CDR3 length: 13
J gene: TRBJ2-7
V gene: TRBV5-6
D gene: -
clone size: -
CDR3 protein: CASSLVSPYEQYF
CDR3 DNA: TGTGCCAGCAGCTTGGTGTCTCCCTACGAGCAGTACTTC

CDR3 length: 13
J gene: TRBJ2-5
V gene: TRBV7-9
D gene: -
clone size: once
CDR3 protein: CASSLEGKETQYF
CDR3 DNA: TGTGCCAGCAGCTTAGAGGGGAAAGAGACCCAGTACTTC

CDR3 length: 15
J gene: TRBJ2-2
V gene: TRBV4-3
D gene: -
clone size: -
CDR3 protein: CASSQAGADTGELFF
CDR3 DNA: TGCGCCAGCAGCCAGGCAGGGGCCGACACCGGGGAGCTGTTTTTT

CDR3 length: 17
J gene: TRBJ1-4
V gene: TRBV5-1
D gene: TRBD1
clone size: -
CDR3 protein: CASSTSGTGGINEKLFF
CDR3 DNA: TGCGCCAGCAGCACATCCGGGACAGGGGGTATTAATGAAAAACTGTTTTTT

CDR3 length: 15
J gene: TRBJ2-1
V gene: TRBV3-1/TRBV3-2
D gene: -
clone size: -
CDR3 protein: CASSPPRTYINEQFF
CDR3 DNA: TGTGCCAGCAGCCCCCCCCGGACTTACATCAATGAGCAGTTCTTC

CDR3 length: 14
J gene: TRBJ1-6
V gene: TRBV5-4
D gene: -
clone size: -
CDR3 protein: CASSSEPENSPLHF
CDR3 DNA: TGTGCCAGCAGCTCCGAACCTGAGAATTCACCCCTCCACTTT

CDR3 length: 14
J gene: TRBJ2-3
V gene: TRBV6-4
D gene: -
clone size: -
CDR3 protein: CASSSFLGTKTQYF
CDR3 DNA: TGTGCCAGCAGCTCATTTTTGGGGACAAAAACGCAGTATTTT

CDR3 length: 16
J gene: TRBJ1-4
V gene: TRBV27
D gene: TRBD1
clone size: -
CDR3 protein: CARYAHRGRSNEKLFF
CDR3 DNA: TGTGCCCGCTATGCCCACAGGGGCAGGAGTAATGAAAAACTGTTTTTT

CDR3 length: 14
J gene: TRBJ2-1
V gene: TRBV2
D gene: TRBD2
clone size: -
CDR3 protein: CASSAGGSYNEQFF
CDR3 DNA: TGTGCCAGCAGTGCGGGGGGCTCCTACAATGAGCAGTTCTTC

CDR3 length: 15
J gene: TRBJ1-1
V gene: TRBV7-6
D gene: TRBD1
clone size: -
CDR3 protein: CASSLEGGLSTEAFF
CDR3 DNA: TGTGCCAGCAGCTTAGAAGGGGGCTTGAGCACTGAAGCTTTCTTT

CDR3 length: 16
J gene: TRBJ1-2
V gene: TRBV5-1
D gene: TRBD1
clone size: few
CDR3 protein: CASSPRQGFQKGAGTF
CDR3 DNA: TGCGCCAGCAGTCCTCGGCAGGGGTTTCAAAAGGGGGCTGGCACCTTC

CDR3 length: 13
J gene: TRBJ2-5
V gene: TRBV10-3
D gene: TRBD2
clone size: few
CDR3 protein: CAISGGAVETQYF
CDR3 DNA: TGTGCCATCAGCGGGGGGGCCGTTGAGACCCAGTACTTC

CDR3 length: 11
J gene: TRBJ1-1
V gene: TRBV20-1
D gene: -
clone size: -
CDR3 protein: CSAHRETEAFF
CDR3 DNA: TGCAGTGCCCACAGGGAGACTGAAGCTTTCTTT

CDR3 length: 15
J gene: TRBJ2-2
V gene: TRBV6-5
D gene: -
clone size: once
CDR3 protein: CASSYTPPGPGELFF
CDR3 DNA: TGTGCCAGCAGTTACACCCCTCCAGGGCCCGGGGAGCTGTTTTTT

CDR3 length: 16
J gene: TRBJ2-5
V gene: TRBV10-3
D gene: TRBD1
clone size: -
CDR3 protein: CAISDPGQALGETQYF
CDR3 DNA: TGTGCCATCAGTGACCCAGGACAGGCCCTTGGGGAGACCCAGTACTTC

CDR3 length: 12
J gene: TRBJ1-2
V gene: TRBV12-5
D gene: -
clone size: -
CDR3 protein: CASGFENYGYTF
CDR3 DNA: TGTGCTAGTGGTTTTGAGAACTATGGCTACACCTTC

CDR3 length: 12
J gene: TRBJ1-1
V gene: TRBV5-4
D gene: -
clone size: -
CDR3 protein: CASSFRGGEAFF
CDR3 DNA: TGTGCCAGCAGCTTCCGGGGGGGTGAAGCTTTCTTT

CDR3 length: 15
J gene: TRBJ2-3
V gene: TRBV9
D gene: TRBD2
clone size: -
CDR3 protein: CASSVWGGSTDTQYF
CDR3 DNA: TGTGCCAGCAGCGTATGGGGGGGTAGCACAGATACGCAGTATTTT